A selection of T cell receptor beta chains follows, all from one sample in a study of T cells after yellow fever vaccination. TCRdb redid the calling of the 5' RACE reads with MiXCR, one entry per CDR3 protein. The repertoire holds roughly 250,000 distinct CDR3 sequences, with over 10% as singletons. The sample was CD4+ T cells sorted from PBMCs, taken 45 days after the yellow fever booster vaccination. The receptors originated from a man aged 25 to 45 who received the YFV17D yellow fever vaccine. CDR3s include the opening cysteine and the closing phenylalanine or tryptophan. Each record gives: V gene, CDR3 protein.

v_gene: TRBV20-1
CDR3aa: CSARVLDSVISYGYTF

v_gene: TRBV6-1
CDR3aa: CASSADRGYEQYF

v_gene: TRBV10-3
CDR3aa: CAISVEGDIQYF

v_gene: TRBV4-1
CDR3aa: CASSPGLAGLLEETQYF

v_gene: TRBV12-3/TRBV12-4
CDR3aa: CASSLRAGGSYTF

v_gene: TRBV20-1
CDR3aa: CSARASYEQYF

v_gene: TRBV25-1
CDR3aa: CASSGWSSETQYF

v_gene: TRBV25-1
CDR3aa: CASSELVGGSYNEQFF

v_gene: TRBV4-3
CDR3aa: CASSQDFTGDYGYTF

v_gene: TRBV7-2
CDR3aa: CASRLIVAEQFF

v_gene: TRBV6-2/TRBV6-3
CDR3aa: CASSYRGAGGSNEQFF

v_gene: TRBV12-3/TRBV12-4
CDR3aa: CASSLSVALPNEQFF

v_gene: TRBV6-6
CDR3aa: CASSFRDNYGYTF

v_gene: TRBV7-2
CDR3aa: CASRSGRSEGELFF

v_gene: TRBV27
CDR3aa: CASSSTDRGYEQYF

v_gene: TRBV5-1
CDR3aa: CASKTGTSGNTGELFF

v_gene: TRBV20-1
CDR3aa: CSARGGREGPGSYEQFF

v_gene: TRBV7-2
CDR3aa: CASSPSLFPSSGEQYF

v_gene: TRBV11-1
CDR3aa: CASSLAMILARRDSYNEQFF

v_gene: TRBV6-2/TRBV6-3
CDR3aa: CASSMGREQYF

v_gene: TRBV4-3
CDR3aa: CASSQRPNTEAFF

v_gene: TRBV6-1
CDR3aa: CASTSLAGGFPDTQYF

v_gene: TRBV4-2
CDR3aa: CASSPEHLRGNEQFF

v_gene: TRBV7-7
CDR3aa: CASSVGAGPYNEQFF

v_gene: TRBV28
CDR3aa: CASSLPHYEQYF

v_gene: TRBV18
CDR3aa: CASSPGTGEQFF

v_gene: TRBV7-2
CDR3aa: CASSLTSGIQEHIQYF

v_gene: TRBV18
CDR3aa: CASSTNLVFGSNEQFF

v_gene: TRBV7-2
CDR3aa: CASSPGTPYEQYF

v_gene: TRBV20-1
CDR3aa: CSASSGAYNEQFF

v_gene: TRBV9
CDR3aa: CASSVNDARTGELFF

v_gene: TRBV5-6
CDR3aa: CASSLLAGKDNEQFF

v_gene: TRBV7-9
CDR3aa: CASSLTSTNEKLFF

v_gene: TRBV7-2
CDR3aa: CASSLVVGGGYGYTF

v_gene: TRBV20-1
CDR3aa: CSAARGYQETQYF

v_gene: TRBV4-2
CDR3aa: CASSQDSGTSRQETQYF